Listed below are T cell receptor beta chains from one sample, sequenced in a study of T cells in localized non-small cell lung cancer. Assay: immunoSEQ multiplex PCR; the TCRdb copy retains only in-frame clones and omits some. The sample gives over 40,000 clones, approximately 83% of which show up once; roughly a sixth is in the top ten. The sequencing used peripheral blood mononuclear cells, collected before any cancer treatment. The source of these receptors is a man aged 40-75 years with stage III lung adenocarcinoma. CDR3s include the opening cysteine and the closing phenylalanine or tryptophan. The D gene is left open where the match is weak. Some rows mark clone size as missing; the rest say once, few, many or name a class of expanded clone.

j_call d_call v_call clone_size cdr3_nt cdr3_aa
TRBJ1-4 TRBD1 TRBV4-3 - TGCGCCAGCAGCCAAGAATCCGGGACAGGGCTGTTTTTT CASSQESGTGLFF
TRBJ2-1 TRBD2 TRBV4-1 - TGCGCCAGCAGTCTCTCAGCGGGAGGGTTTTATGAGCAGTTCTTC CASSLSAGGFYEQFF
TRBJ2-3 - TRBV7-2 - TGTGCCAGCAGGAAGGGAGATACGCAGTATTTT CASRKGDTQYF
TRBJ2-7 TRBD1 TRBV4-2 once TGTGCCAGCAGCCAAGATCTCAGGGGGTTTTACGAGCAGTACTTC CASSQDLRGFYEQYF
TRBJ1-6 TRBD1 TRBV11-2 - TGTGCCAGCAGCTCCGGGACAGGGGCTAGGGGCACCCTCCACTTT CASSSGTGARGTLHF
TRBJ2-3 TRBD2 TRBV9 - TGTGCCAGCAGCGGTAGCGCGGGGGGGCCTACAGATACGCAGTATTTT CASSGSAGGPTDTQYF
TRBJ2-5 - TRBV10-2 - TGCGCCAGCATTTCACGGGCTGGACTGGAGACCCAGTACTTC CASISRAGLETQYF
TRBJ2-3 - TRBV19 - TGTGCCAGTAATCAGCAGGGGCGCGGCACAGATACGCAGTATTTT CASNQQGRGTDTQYF
TRBJ1-4 - TRBV6-1 few TGTGCCAGCAGTGGGGCGGGGTCAGGGGAAAAACTGTTTTTT CASSGAGSGEKLFF
TRBJ1-1 - TRBV29-1 many TGCAGCGTAGCCTTCAGGAACACTGAAGCTTTCTTT CSVAFRNTEAFF
TRBJ1-1 TRBD1 TRBV11-3 once TGTGCCAGCAGCTACGGGACAGACGAAGCTTTCTTT CASSYGTDEAFF
TRBJ1-2 TRBD1 TRBV29-1 - TGCAGCGTTGGACAGGGCGGGGACTACACCTTC CSVGQGGDYTF
TRBJ2-3 - TRBV29-1 - TGCAGCCAGGGGGGGGTAGGTACAGATACGCAGTATTTT CSQGGVGTDTQYF
TRBJ2-1 - TRBV7-2 - TGTGCCAGCAGCCCGCAGGGGAGCAGGGGCAATGAGCAGTTCTTC CASSPQGSRGNEQFF
TRBJ2-5 TRBD2 TRBV10-2 few TGCGCCAGCAGTGAGAGCGGGAGGGAGACCCAGTACTTC CASSESGRETQYF
TRBJ2-1 - TRBV7-2 - TGTGCCAGCAGCTTATCAAGCAATGAGCAGTTCTTC CASSLSSNEQFF
TRBJ2-3 - TRBV6-1 few TGTGCCAGCAGTGTGATCAGGGTGGCCACAGATACGCAGTATTTT CASSVIRVATDTQYF
TRBJ2-1 - TRBV25-1 - TGTGCCAGCAGTGGTCTCCTGACAGACAATGAGCAGTTCTTC CASSGLLTDNEQFF
TRBJ2-1 - TRBV9 - TGTGCCAGCAGCGGAGCCGGGACAACGAATGAGCAGTTCTTC CASSGAGTTNEQFF
TRBJ1-1 - TRBV21-1 - TGTGCCAGCAGCAGTCCGGTAACAGCAAAAGGGTGGAACACTGAAGCTTTCTTT CASSSPVTAKGWNTEAFF